The rows below give T cell receptor beta chains drawn from one sample of a study of post-analysis software for immune sequencing data. TCRdb re-called the PCR reads through MiXCR, storing one row per CDR3 protein. The sample holds hundreds of thousands of distinct CDR3 sequences; roughly three fifths are singletons and the top ten take around 11%. Sequencing was performed on blood. These receptors came from a girl aged 2-10 years with multiple sclerosis. Both conserved end residues are part of each CDR3. The D gene is left open where the match is weak. Clone size is stated in some rows and not others, as once, few, many or a class when expanded.

-	TRBV20-1	TRBJ2-5	-	CSARPNRALEETQYF	TGCAGTGCTAGACCCAACCGAGCACTAGAGGAGACCCAGTACTTC
TRBD2	TRBV5-5	TRBJ2-7	-	CASSGTSGDYEQYF	TGTGCCAGCAGTGGGACTAGCGGGGACTACGAGCAGTACTTC
-	TRBV20-1	TRBJ2-3	few	CSASPPGSSTDTQYF	TGCAGTGCTAGCCCTCCGGGCTCTAGCACAGATACGCAGTATTTT
TRBD1	TRBV12-3/TRBV12-4	TRBJ2-3	-	CATLTYRGVTDTQYF	TGTGCCACCCTAACGTACAGGGGGGTCACAGATACGCAGTATTTT
-	TRBV5-1	TRBJ2-1	-	CASSPGGRGYEQFF	TGCGCCAGCAGCCCCGGGGGAAGAGGGTACGAGCAGTTCTTC
TRBD2	TRBV9	TRBJ2-1	-	CASSVEGSSGYNEQFF	TGTGCCAGCAGCGTAGAGGGGTCTAGCGGCTACAATGAGCAGTTCTTC
TRBD2	TRBV10-3	TRBJ2-1	-	CAISSPSGYPPHEQFF	TGTGCCATCAGTTCACCTAGCGGGTACCCTCCACATGAGCAGTTCTTC
-	TRBV7-9	TRBJ2-3	-	CASSLGGTFVGDTQYF	TGTGCCAGCAGCTTGGGCGGGACATTCGTAGGAGATACGCAGTATTTT
-	TRBV6-5	TRBJ1-1	-	CASSYSPETKAFF	TGTGCCAGCAGTTACTCACCCGAAACTAAAGCTTTCTTT
-	TRBV12-3/TRBV12-4	TRBJ2-3	-	CASRPTRPSTDTQYF	TGTGCCAGCAGACCGACTCGTCCTAGCACAGATACGCAGTATTTT
TRBD1	TRBV7-9	TRBJ1-1	-	CASSLAQGQARKAFF	TGTGCCAGCAGCTTAGCGCAGGGACAGGCAAGAAAAGCTTTCTTT
-	TRBV12-3/TRBV12-4	TRBJ2-7	-	CASSFGTSLYEQYF	TGTGCCAGCAGTTTCGGAACAAGCCTCTACGAGCAGTACTTC
-	TRBV12-3/TRBV12-4	TRBJ1-1	-	CASSSKVGTNTEAFF	TGTGCCAGCAGTTCCAAAGTAGGGACAAACACTGAAGCTTTCTTT
TRBD2	TRBV5-5	TRBJ2-7	-	CASSTGGLPYEQYF	TGTGCCAGCAGTACGGGGGGACTGCCTTACGAGCAGTACTTC
-	TRBV6-5	TRBJ2-5	-	CASSPRARRSETQYF	TGTGCCAGCAGTCCTCGGGCACGGCGGAGCGAGACCCAGTACTTC
TRBD1	TRBV12-3/TRBV12-4	TRBJ1-2	few	CASSFPGQGHYGYTF	TGTGCCAGCAGTTTCCCAGGACAGGGGCACTATGGCTACACCTTC
-	TRBV29-1	TRBJ1-2	-	CSVPLGGDYGYTF	TGCAGCGTGCCCCTAGGAGGGGACTATGGCTACACCTTC
TRBD1	TRBV29-1	TRBJ2-7	once	CSVEPGQGSYEQYF	TGCAGCGTTGAACCCGGACAGGGCTCCTACGAGCAGTACTTC
-	TRBV10-3	TRBJ2-7	-	CAISESALAYEQYF	TGTGCCATCAGTGAGTCAGCACTCGCCTACGAGCAGTACTTC
-	TRBV5-1	TRBJ1-1	once	CASSGDGNTEAFF	TGCGCCAGCAGCGGGGACGGGAACACTGAAGCTTTCTTT
TRBD2	TRBV7-2	TRBJ2-3	-	CASSLRLAGATDTQYF	TGTGCCAGCAGCTTACGACTAGCGGGAGCCACAGATACGCAGTATTTT
-	TRBV12-3/TRBV12-4	TRBJ2-6	-	CASSLYNRPSGANVLTF	TGTGCCAGCAGTTTATATAACAGACCCTCTGGGGCCAACGTCCTGACTTTC
-	TRBV12-3/TRBV12-4	TRBJ2-3	-	CASSSLESTDTQYF	TGTGCCAGCAGTTCACTAGAGAGCACAGATACGCAGTATTTT
TRBD1	TRBV19	TRBJ2-1	-	CAKTRGTGVYNEQFF	TGTGCCAAAACCCGGGGGACAGGGGTCTACAATGAGCAATTCTTC
-	TRBV29-1	TRBJ2-2	few	CSGRQSGELFF	TGCAGCGGGCGACAGTCCGGGGAGCTGTTTTTT
TRBD1	TRBV5-5	TRBJ2-7	-	CASRSPDRDYEQYF	TGTGCCAGCAGATCCCCGGACAGGGACTACGAGCAGTACTTC
-	TRBV29-1	TRBJ1-2	few	CSVEPGDYGYTF	TGCAGCGTTGAACCAGGCGACTATGGCTACACCTTC
-	TRBV20-1	TRBJ2-3	-	CSALLGTLGDTQYF	TGCAGTGCTTTACTAGGGACGCTGGGAGATACGCAGTATTTT
-	TRBV2	TRBJ2-1	-	CASSQGVVGLEYNEQFF	TGTGCCAGCAGTCAGGGAGTTGTAGGGCTGGAGTACAATGAGCAGTTCTTC
-	TRBV7-9	TRBJ1-1	-	CASSSVSPNTEAFF	TGTGCCAGCAGCTCTGTCAGCCCGAACACTGAAGCTTTCTTT
-	TRBV12-3/TRBV12-4	TRBJ1-2	-	CASRPRGRNYGYTF	TGTGCCAGCAGGCCCCGGGGCCGTAACTATGGCTACACCTTC
TRBD2	TRBV6-5	TRBJ2-1	-	CASSYVAGEKNEQFF	TGTGCCAGCAGCTACGTAGCGGGGGAAAAAAATGAGCAGTTCTTC
-	TRBV20-1	TRBJ2-5	-	CSAPYRETQYF	TGCAGTGCTCCTTATAGGGAGACCCAGTACTTC
-	TRBV11-3	TRBJ2-1	-	CASTEDGNNEQFF	TGTGCCAGCACCGAGGACGGAAACAATGAGCAGTTCTTC
TRBD2	TRBV7-6	TRBJ2-7	-	CASSPSTSGSYEQYF	TGTGCCAGCAGCCCGTCGACTAGCGGTTCCTACGAGCAGTACTTC
-	TRBV5-1	TRBJ2-1	-	CASSQEHNEQFF	TGCGCCAGCAGCCAAGAGCACAATGAGCAGTTCTTC
-	TRBV29-1	TRBJ2-7	-	CSVVVIGSYEQYF	TGCAGCGTTGTGGTGATAGGGTCCTACGAGCAGTACTTC
-	TRBV12-3/TRBV12-4	TRBJ2-7	few	CASSLVGTYEQYF	TGTGCCAGCAGTTTAGTGGGAACATACGAGCAGTACTTC
-	TRBV5-1	TRBJ1-1	-	CASSLVAGWDTEAFF	TGTGCCAGCAGCTTGGTGGCAGGGTGGGACACTGAAGCTTTCTTT
TRBD1	TRBV6-1	TRBJ2-5	-	CASSGTGGGQETQYF	TGTGCCAGCAGTGGGACAGGGGGAGGACAAGAGACCCAGTACTTC
-	TRBV9	TRBJ2-5	-	CASSVAWRAETQYF	TGTGCCAGCAGCGTAGCATGGAGGGCGGAGACCCAGTACTTC
-	TRBV20-1	TRBJ1-2	-	CSAEAKDGGYGYTF	TGCAGTGCTGAGGCCAAGGACGGAGGCTATGGCTACACCTTC